Shown below are 26 T cell receptor beta chains from a single sample sequenced in a study of blood T cell repertoires in COVID-19. The method was immunoSEQ multiplex PCR; TCRdb's version includes in-frame clones alone and lacks a portion of them. The profile shows 150,000 to 200,000 clones, 84% of them singletons. The sequenced sample was PBMCs or T cells enriched from blood (not recorded which). These receptors were obtained from a man aged 50-60 years who had recovered from COVID-19.

The CDR3 sequence: CASSLDRDTGELFF. In DNA, the CDR3 is TGTGCCAGCAGCTTAGACAGGGACACCGGGGAGCTGTTTTTT. The chain links TRBV11-1 to TRBJ2-2; weak D call: TRBD1 (6 bases). The CDR3 consists of 14 residues. Germline CDR1 reads SGHAT; CDR2 reads FQDESV (reference sequence). V lost 1 base and J lost 3, with 6 bases in between.

The J gene is TRBJ1-1, the V gene TRBV19; 8 positions agree with TRBD1. The CDR3 is made up of 14 amino acids. The V and J ends lost 5 bases and 4 bases, in that order; junction bases with no gene match: 6. Germline CDR1 and CDR2: LNHDA and SQIVND (reference sequence). CDR3 nucleotides: TGTGCCAGTAGTTCGACAGGGGTCAGCACTGAAGCTTTCTTT. Translating it yields CASSSTGVSTEAFF.

The J gene is TRBJ2-5, the V gene TRBV28; 9 nucleotides agree with TRBD2. The CDR3 runs to 16 residues. Germline V gene sequence: CDR1 MDHEN, CDR2 SYDVKM. Trimming cost V 6 bases and J 4 bases; bases outside gene matches: 12. The DNA for the CDR3 is TGTGCCAGCAGCCCCTCGCGGGGGGGCAGTGGAGAGACCCAGTACTTC. This codes for CASSPSRGGSGETQYF.

The genes are TRBV11-1 and TRBJ1-4; D not certain. V lost 3 bases to trimming and J lost 8 bases, with 7 bases between them. The germline CDR1 and CDR2 sequences are SGHAT and FQDESV (reference sequence). The CDR3 consists of 12 residues. The chain's CDR3 is CASSFGGEKLFF. The CDR3 nucleotides are TGTGCCAGCAGCTTTGGAGGGGAAAAACTGTTTTTT.

J is TRBJ1-1 and V is TRBV6-5, with D possibly being TRBD1 (6 bases). Germline loops: CDR1 MNHEY, CDR2 SVGAGI. Deletions cut 5 bases from V and 7 bases from J, with 14 bases between. This CDR3 has 13 amino acids. The CDR3 DNA follows: TGTGCCAGCAGTCCGGGGGGGGCCGGTGAAGCTTTCTTT. The encoded protein is CASSPGGAGEAFF.

J is TRBJ1-4 and V is TRBV3-1 (or the pseudogene TRBV3-2); 7 bases fit TRBD1. Trimming at V came to 2 bases and at J to 5 bases, leaving 11 bases not matched to a gene. The CDR3 consists of 17 residues. Germline values: CDR1 LGHDT, CDR2 YNNKEL (reference sequence). CDR3 residues: CASSQPRTGKGNEKLFF. The DNA for the CDR3 is TGTGCCAGCAGCCAACCAAGGACAGGCAAGGGCAATGAAAAACTGTTTTTT.

The J gene is TRBJ2-5, the V gene TRBV7-9, with D perhaps TRBD2 (6 bases). Germline V CDR1 and CDR2: SEHNR, FQNEAQ (reference sequence). This CDR3 contains 15 residues. Trimming pared 4 bases from V and 2 bases from J, leaving 14 bases between. The CDR3 here is CASSYLGGKQETQYF. In nucleotides, the CDR3 is TGTGCCAGCAGCTACCTGGGGGGTAAACAAGAGACCCAGTACTTC.

This clone came up a few times. A read error may account for a junction end that differs from germline. V and J are TRBV28 and TRBJ2-7; D unclear. Germline V gene sequence: CDR1 MDHEN, CDR2 SYDVKM. The CDR3 is 15 residues long. The CDR3 region is CASSPQPLEVGRVIF. DNA of the CDR3: TGTGCCAGCAGTCCCCAGCCCCTAGAAGTCGGCAGAGTGATCTTC.

This clone has just a few counts. This sequence joins TRBV4-2 and TRBJ2-3; D not certain. V was clipped by 5 bases and J by 2 bases, with 2 bases between them. Germline CDR1 and CDR2: LGHNA and YNFKEQ. The CDR3 sequence is 11 residues long. CDR3 coding DNA: TGTGCCAGCAGCTACACAGATACGCAGTATTTT. It encodes CASSYTDTQYF.

The rearrangement links TRBV18 to TRBJ2-1; 14 bases fit TRBD2. Germline CDR1 and CDR2: KGHSH and LQKENI. The CDR3 totals 17 residues. V was pared by 3 bases and J by 9 bases, with 10 bases of the junction left unmatched. CDR3: CASSPGRTSGGPGEQFF. For the CDR3, the DNA is TGTGCCAGCTCACCGGGTCGGACTAGCGGGGGGCCAGGTGAGCAGTTCTTC.

J is TRBJ2-4 and V is TRBV9; TRBD1 might be the D (6 bases). Trimming shortened V by 0 bases and J by 1 base, and 14 bases separated the two germline ends. Germline V CDR1 and CDR2: SGDLS, YYNGEE. This CDR3 spans 17 amino acids. CDR3 nucleotides: TGTGCCAGCAGCGTAGGAGGGGCAGGGGTGGCCAAAAACATTCAGTACTTC. Translation gives CASSVGGAGVAKNIQYF.

The genes are TRBV28 and TRBJ2-7, with 9 nucleotides matching TRBD1. CDR3 size: 15 residues. V gave up 8 bases and J gave up 6 bases; unmatched junction bases: 14. The germline V gene has CDR1 MDHEN and CDR2 SYDVKM. CDR3 in DNA: TGTGCCAGCTCGGCCGGGGGGACAGGGAACGGCGAGCAGTACTTC. The encoded protein is CASSAGGTGNGEQYF.

This clone was recorded only once. V gene TRBV7-9 combines with J gene TRBJ1-1, with 7 bases lining up with TRBD1. The CDR3 has 15 amino acids. Unmatched junction bases numbered 13, after V lost 6 bases and J lost 6 bases. CDR1 is SEHNR, CDR2 FQNEAQ, per germline (reference sequence). In DNA, the CDR3 is TGTGCCAGCAGTTGGGGCACAGGGGAGTACGCTGAAGCTTTCTTT. It translates to CASSWGTGEYAEAFF.

The chain joins TRBV6-2 or TRBV6-3 to TRBJ2-7; D is perhaps TRBD1 (5 bases). Germline V CDR1 and CDR2: MNHEY, SVGEGT. The ends were cut back, 2 bases at V and 1 base at J, with 18 bases in the middle. The CDR3 runs to 17 residues. CDR3 sequence reads: CASSYGPAGRISYEQYF. CDR3 nucleotides: TGTGCCAGCAGTTACGGCCCAGCAGGGCGGATATCCTACGAGCAGTACTTC.

The chain recombines TRBV30 with TRBJ2-7; D is perhaps TRBD2 (6 bases). CDR3 length equals 13 residues. The germline gives CDR1 GTSNPN, CDR2 SVGIG (reference sequence). Trimming left V 2 bases short and J 6 bases short, with 14 bases between. In nucleotides, the CDR3 is TGTGCCTGGAGTCAGGGACTGTCTACCGAGCAGTACTTC. Residues: CAWSQGLSTEQYF.

The chain recombines TRBV28 with TRBJ1-6, with TRBD1 matching 7 bases. CDR1 and CDR2 (germline): MDHEN, SYDVKM. With 6 bases clipped from V and 0 bases from J, the junction kept 17 bases outside the gene matches. CDR3 length: 20 residues. CDR3 sequence (DNA): TGTGCCAGCAGCTACCCCCGGACAGGAAACCAAGCCTCCTATAATTCACCCCTCCACTTT. Its translation is CASSYPRTGNQASYNSPLHF.

The chain has TRBV4-1 and TRBJ1-3; D is possibly TRBD1 (6 bases). V lost 0 bases, J lost 4 bases, and 10 bases lay in between. There are 15 residues in the CDR3. CDR1 MGHRA and CDR2 YSYEKL come from the germline V gene. The DNA for the CDR3 is TGCGCCAGCAGCCAAGAAACGGGACACGGAAACACCATATATTTT. Translating gives CASSQETGHGNTIYF.

This chain joins TRBV10-2 and TRBJ1-2, with a weak D call TRBD1 (5 bases). Germline V CDR1 and CDR2: WSHSY, SAAADI. The CDR3 is 12 residues long. V shed 7 bases and J shed 4 bases, with 10 bases lying between them. CDR3 DNA: TGCGCCAGCATGATAGACAGCTATGGCTACACCTTC. Its translation: CASMIDSYGYTF.

This chain uses TRBV5-1 with TRBJ1-1, with a tentative D call TRBD1 (5 bases). V gave up 4 bases and J gave up 4 bases, with 14 bases separating them. The germline CDR1 and CDR2 sequences are SGHRS and YFSETQ. This CDR3 contains 14 residues. Here the CDR3 reads CASSSLGGGTEAFF. CDR3 in DNA: TGCGCCAGCAGCAGTCTGGGGGGTGGCACTGAAGCTTTCTTT.

The chain carries TRBV29-1 and TRBJ2-2; 10 bases agree with TRBD2. The CDR3 contains 15 residues. The germline V gene encodes CDR1 SQVTM and CDR2 ANQGSEA. Unmatched junction bases numbered 4, after V lost 6 bases and J lost 0 bases. This CDR3 reads CSVAGLAPNTGELFF. CDR3 DNA sequence: TGCAGCGTGGCGGGACTAGCGCCGAACACCGGGGAGCTGTTTTTT.

The J gene is TRBJ1-6, the V gene TRBV9; TRBD1 matches at 9 bases. Germline CDR1 reads SGDLS; CDR2 reads YYNGEE. The CDR3 extends over 17 amino acids. The J segment lost 0 bases and the V segment lost 3 bases, leaving 4 bases of the junction unmatched. The CDR3 here is CASSGGQGSSYNSPLHF. Written as DNA, the CDR3 is TGTGCCAGCAGCGGGGGACAGGGAAGCTCCTATAATTCACCCCTCCACTTT.

This chain joins TRBV2 and TRBJ1-5; 7 bases are a match to TRBD1. Germline lookup yields CDR1 SNHLY and CDR2 FYNNEI. The CDR3 runs to 13 residues. J was trimmed by 5 bases and V by 5 bases; bases with no gene match: 3. The CDR3 nucleotides read TGTGCCAGCAGTATACAGGGGTATCAGCCCCAGCATTTT. Translated: CASSIQGYQPQHF.

This clone showed up just a few times. The CDR3 region has the DNA TGTGCCAGCAGCTTAACAGGATCTGGAAACACCATATATTTT. This sequence encodes CASSLTGSGNTIYF. The gene calls are TRBV5-6 and TRBJ1-3; D possibly corresponds to TRBD1 (5 bases). The germline V gene encodes CDR1 SGHDT and CDR2 YYEEEE. V shed 2 bases and J shed 1 base, with 7 bases lying between them. This CDR3 region has 14 residues.

The chain recombines TRBV2 with TRBJ2-7; 10 bases match TRBD1. The CDR3 totals 15 residues. Germline V gives CDR1 SNHLY, CDR2 FYNNEI. V gave up 4 bases and J gave up 2 bases; unmatched junction bases: 5. CDR3 sequence reads: CASSVGDRGPYEQYF. CDR3 nucleotide sequence: TGTGCCAGCAGTGTTGGGGACAGGGGACCCTACGAGCAGTACTTC.

The chain is built from TRBV19 and TRBJ1-5; D is unclear. Germline V gene sequence: CDR1 LNHDA, CDR2 SQIVND (reference sequence). Trimming stripped 7 bases from V and 1 base from J, with 8 bases between. The CDR3 is made up of 13 amino acids. This CDR3 is CASTLVSNQPQHF. CDR3 bases: TGTGCCAGTACCCTTGTGAGCAATCAGCCCCAGCATTTT.

The rearrangement links TRBV4-1 to TRBJ1-2, with TRBD1 identical over 7 bases. CDR1 MGHRA and CDR2 YSYEKL come from the germline V gene. Germline trimming cut 0 bases from V and 1 base from J; bases unmatched to any gene: 8. The CDR3 is made up of 17 amino acids. Here the CDR3 DNA reads TGCGCCAGCAGCCAAGAAACCGGGACAGCGTTTAACTATGGCTACACCTTC. It encodes CASSQETGTAFNYGYTF.